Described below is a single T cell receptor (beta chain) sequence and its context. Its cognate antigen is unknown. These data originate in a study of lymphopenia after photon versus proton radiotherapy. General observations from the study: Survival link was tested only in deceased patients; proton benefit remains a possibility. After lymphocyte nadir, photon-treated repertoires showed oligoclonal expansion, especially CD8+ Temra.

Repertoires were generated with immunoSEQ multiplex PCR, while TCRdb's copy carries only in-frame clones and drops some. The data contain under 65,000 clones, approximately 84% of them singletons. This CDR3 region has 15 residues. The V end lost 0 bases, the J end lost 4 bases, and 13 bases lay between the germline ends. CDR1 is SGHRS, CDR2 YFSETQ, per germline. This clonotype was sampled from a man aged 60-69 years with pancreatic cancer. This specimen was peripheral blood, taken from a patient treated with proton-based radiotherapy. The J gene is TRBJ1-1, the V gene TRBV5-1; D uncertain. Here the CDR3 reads CASSLGSGYVTEAFF. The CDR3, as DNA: TGCGCCAGCAGCTTGGGGTCTGGATACGTCACTGAAGCTTTCTTT.